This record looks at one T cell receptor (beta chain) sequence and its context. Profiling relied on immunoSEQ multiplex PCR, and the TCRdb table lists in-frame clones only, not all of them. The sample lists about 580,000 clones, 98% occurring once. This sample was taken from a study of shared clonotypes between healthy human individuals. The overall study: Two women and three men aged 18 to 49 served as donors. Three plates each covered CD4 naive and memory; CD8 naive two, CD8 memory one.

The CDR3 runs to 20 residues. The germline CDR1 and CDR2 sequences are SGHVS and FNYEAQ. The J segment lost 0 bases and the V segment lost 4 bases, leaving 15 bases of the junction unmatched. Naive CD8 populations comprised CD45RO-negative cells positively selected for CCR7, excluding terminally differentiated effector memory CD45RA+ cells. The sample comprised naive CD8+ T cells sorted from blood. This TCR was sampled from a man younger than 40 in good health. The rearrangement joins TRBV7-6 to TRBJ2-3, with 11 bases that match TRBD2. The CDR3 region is CASSSPPGTSGYTSTDTQYF. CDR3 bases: TGTGCCAGCAGCTCCCCTCCCGGGACTAGCGGATATACTAGCACAGATACGCAGTATTTT.